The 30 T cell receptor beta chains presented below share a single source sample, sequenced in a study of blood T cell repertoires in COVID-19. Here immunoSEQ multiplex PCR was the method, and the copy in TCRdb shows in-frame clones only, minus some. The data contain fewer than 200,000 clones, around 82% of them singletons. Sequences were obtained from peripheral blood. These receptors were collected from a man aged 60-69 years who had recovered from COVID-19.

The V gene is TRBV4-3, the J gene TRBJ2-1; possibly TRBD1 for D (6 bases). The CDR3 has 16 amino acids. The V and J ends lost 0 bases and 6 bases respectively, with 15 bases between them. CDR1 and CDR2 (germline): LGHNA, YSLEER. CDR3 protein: CASSQDLGAPFNEQFF. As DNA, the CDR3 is TGCGCCAGCAGCCAAGATTTGGGGGCCCCTTTCAATGAGCAGTTCTTC.

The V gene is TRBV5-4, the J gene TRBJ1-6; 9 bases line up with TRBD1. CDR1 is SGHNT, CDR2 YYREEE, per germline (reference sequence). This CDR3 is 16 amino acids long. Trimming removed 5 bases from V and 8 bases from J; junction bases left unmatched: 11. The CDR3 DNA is TGTGCCAGCAGTAGGGGGACAGGGATTATAGATTCACCCCTCCACTTT. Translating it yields CASSRGTGIIDSPLHF.

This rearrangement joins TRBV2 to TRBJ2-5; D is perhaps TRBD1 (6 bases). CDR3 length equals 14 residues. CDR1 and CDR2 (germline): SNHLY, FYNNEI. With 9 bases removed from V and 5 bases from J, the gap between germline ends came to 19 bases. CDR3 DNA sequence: TGTGCCAGTCTTACACAACAGGGAAGGGAGACCCAGTACTTC. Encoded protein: CASLTQQGRETQYF.

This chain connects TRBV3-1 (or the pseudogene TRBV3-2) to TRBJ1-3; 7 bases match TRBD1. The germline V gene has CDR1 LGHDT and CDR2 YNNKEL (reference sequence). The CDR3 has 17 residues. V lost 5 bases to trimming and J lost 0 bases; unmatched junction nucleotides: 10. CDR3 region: CASSSGRGLSSGNTIYF. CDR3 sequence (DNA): TGTGCCAGCAGCTCGGGAAGGGGGCTGAGCTCTGGAAACACCATATATTTT.

The CDR3 bases are TGTGCCAGCAGCACGGGACTAGACGAGACCCAGTACTTC. It yields the protein CASSTGLDETQYF. This chain uses TRBV9 with TRBJ2-5; 8 positions agree with TRBD2. V was pared by 4 bases and J by 5 bases, with 4 bases of the junction left unmatched. The CDR3 runs 13 residues. Germline V gene lookup returns CDR1 SGDLS and CDR2 YYNGEE.

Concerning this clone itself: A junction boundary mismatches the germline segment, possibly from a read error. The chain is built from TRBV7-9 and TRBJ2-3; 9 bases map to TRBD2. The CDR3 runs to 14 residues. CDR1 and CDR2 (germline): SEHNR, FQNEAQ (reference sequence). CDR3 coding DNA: TGTGCCAGCAGGACTAGCGGTACCGCAGATACACAGTATTTT. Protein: CASRTSGTADTQYF.

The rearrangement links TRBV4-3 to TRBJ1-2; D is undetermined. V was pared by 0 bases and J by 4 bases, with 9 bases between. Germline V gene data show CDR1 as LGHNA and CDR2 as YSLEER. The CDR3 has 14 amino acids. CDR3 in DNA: TGCGCCAGCAGCCAAGATGCGGGGAGCTATGGCTACACCTTC. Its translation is CASSQDAGSYGYTF.

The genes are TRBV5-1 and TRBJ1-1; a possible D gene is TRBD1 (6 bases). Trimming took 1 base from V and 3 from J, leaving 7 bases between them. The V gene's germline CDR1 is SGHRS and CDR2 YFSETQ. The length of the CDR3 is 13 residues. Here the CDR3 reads CASSLKGDTEAFF. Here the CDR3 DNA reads TGCGCCAGCAGCTTGAAGGGGGACACTGAAGCTTTCTTT.

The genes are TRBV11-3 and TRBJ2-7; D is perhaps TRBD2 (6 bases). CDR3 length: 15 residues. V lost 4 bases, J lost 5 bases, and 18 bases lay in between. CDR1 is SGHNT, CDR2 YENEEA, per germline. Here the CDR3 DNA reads TGTGCCAGCAGCTCCCAAAGGGGACTCGCCCACGAGCAGTACTTC. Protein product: CASSSQRGLAHEQYF.

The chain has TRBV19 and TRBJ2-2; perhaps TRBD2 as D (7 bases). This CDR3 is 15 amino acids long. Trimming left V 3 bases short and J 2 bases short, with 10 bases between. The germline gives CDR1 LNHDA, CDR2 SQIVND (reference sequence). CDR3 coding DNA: TGTGCCAGTAGTATTGGGGGGGCTAACACCGGGGAGCTGTTTTTT. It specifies CASSIGGANTGELFF.

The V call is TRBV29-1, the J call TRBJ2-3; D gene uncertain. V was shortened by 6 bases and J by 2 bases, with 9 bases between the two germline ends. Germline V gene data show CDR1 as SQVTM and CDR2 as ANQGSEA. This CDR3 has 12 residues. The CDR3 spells CSVPTNTDTQYF. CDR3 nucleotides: TGCAGCGTCCCTACTAACACAGATACGCAGTATTTT.

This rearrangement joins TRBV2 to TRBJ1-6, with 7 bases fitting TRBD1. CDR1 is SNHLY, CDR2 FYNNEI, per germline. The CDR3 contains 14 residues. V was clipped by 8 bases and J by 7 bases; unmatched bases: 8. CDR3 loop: CASVLQGSNSPLHF. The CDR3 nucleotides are TGTGCCAGCGTCCTACAGGGGAGCAATTCACCCCTCCACTTT.

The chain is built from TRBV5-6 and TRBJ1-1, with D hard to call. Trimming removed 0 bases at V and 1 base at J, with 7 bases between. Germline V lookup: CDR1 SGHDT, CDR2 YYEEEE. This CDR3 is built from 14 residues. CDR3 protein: CASSLGHQNTEAFF. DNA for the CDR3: TGTGCCAGCAGCTTGGGACATCAGAACACTGAAGCTTTCTTT.

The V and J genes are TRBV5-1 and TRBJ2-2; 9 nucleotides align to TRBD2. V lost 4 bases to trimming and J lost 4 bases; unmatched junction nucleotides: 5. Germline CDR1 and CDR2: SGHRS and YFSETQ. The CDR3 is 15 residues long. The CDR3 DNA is TGCGCCAGCAGCCCCAGAGCGGGGGGCACCGGGGAGCTGTTTTTT. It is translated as CASSPRAGGTGELFF.

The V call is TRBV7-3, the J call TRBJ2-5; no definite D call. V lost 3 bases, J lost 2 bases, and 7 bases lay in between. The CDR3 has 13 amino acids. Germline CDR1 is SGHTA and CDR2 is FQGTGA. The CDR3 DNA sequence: TGTGCCAGCAGCTTTCACAGACAAGAGACCCAGTACTTC. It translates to CASSFHRQETQYF.

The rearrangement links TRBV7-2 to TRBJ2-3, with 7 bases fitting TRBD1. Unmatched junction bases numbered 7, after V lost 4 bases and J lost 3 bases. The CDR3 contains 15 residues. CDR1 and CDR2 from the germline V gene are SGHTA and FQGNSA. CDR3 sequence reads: CASSWYRGQTDTQYF. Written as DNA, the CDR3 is TGTGCCAGCAGCTGGTATAGGGGGCAAACAGATACGCAGTATTTT.

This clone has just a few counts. The CDR3 is CASSFRRGEKLFF. CDR3 coding DNA: TGTGCCAGCAGCTTTCGGCGGGGTGAAAAACTGTTTTTT. This chain connects TRBV7-2 to TRBJ1-4; D ambiguous. The CDR3 covers 13 residues. The V end was cut by 3 bases, the J end by 7 bases, with 9 bases between. Germline CDR1 is SGHTA and CDR2 is FQGNSA. Looking up the rest from reference TRBV7-2 and TRBJ1-4 gives the full variable domain: GAGVSQSPSNKVTEKGKDVELRCDPISGHTALYWYRQSLGQGLEFLIYFQGNSAPDKSGLPSDRFSAERTGGSVSTLTIQRTQQEDSAVYLCASSFRRGEKLFFGSGTQLSVL.

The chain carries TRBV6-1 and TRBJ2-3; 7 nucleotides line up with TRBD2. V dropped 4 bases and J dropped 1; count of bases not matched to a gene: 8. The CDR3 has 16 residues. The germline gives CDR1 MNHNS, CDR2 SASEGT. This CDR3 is CASSALQRGRTDTQYF. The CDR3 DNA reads TGTGCCAGCAGTGCTCTCCAGCGGGGTCGCACAGATACGCAGTATTTT.

CDR3: CASSARPGPSRDTEAFF. The DNA for the CDR3 is TGTGCCAGCAGCGCCCGACCAGGGCCCTCTCGGGACACTGAAGCTTTCTTT. This chain joins TRBV9 and TRBJ1-1; tentatively, D is TRBD1 (5 bases). The CDR3 is 17 amino acids. Germline V gives CDR1 SGDLS, CDR2 YYNGEE. Trimming removed 3 bases from V and 3 bases from J, with 21 bases in between. Full variable domain (missing parts from reference TRBV9 and TRBJ1-1): DSGVTQTPKHLITATGQRVTLRCSPRSGDLSVYWYQQSLDQGLQFLIQYYNGEERAKGNILERFSAQQFPDLHSELNLSSLELGDSALYFCASSARPGPSRDTEAFFGQGTRLTVV.

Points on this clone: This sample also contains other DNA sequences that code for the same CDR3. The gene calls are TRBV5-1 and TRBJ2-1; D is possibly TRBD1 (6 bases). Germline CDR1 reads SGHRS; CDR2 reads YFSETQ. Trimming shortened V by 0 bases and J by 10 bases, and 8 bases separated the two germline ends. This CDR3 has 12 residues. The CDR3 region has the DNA TGCGCCAGCAGCTTGGCTGGGACAGAGCAGTTCTTC. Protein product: CASSLAGTEQFF.

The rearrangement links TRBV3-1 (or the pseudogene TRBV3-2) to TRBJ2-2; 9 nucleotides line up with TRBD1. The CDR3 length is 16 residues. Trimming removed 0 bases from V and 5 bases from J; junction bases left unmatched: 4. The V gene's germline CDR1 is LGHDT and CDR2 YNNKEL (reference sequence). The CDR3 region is CASSQDMGQGTGELFF. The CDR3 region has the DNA TGTGCCAGCAGCCAAGATATGGGACAGGGAACCGGGGAGCTGTTTTTT.

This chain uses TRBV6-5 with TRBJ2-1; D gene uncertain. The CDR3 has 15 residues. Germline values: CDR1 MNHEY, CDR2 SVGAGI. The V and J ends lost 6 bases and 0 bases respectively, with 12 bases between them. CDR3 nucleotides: TGTGCCAGCAGCCCGTCGGTAAGCTCCTACAATGAGCAGTTCTTC. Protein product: CASSPSVSSYNEQFF.

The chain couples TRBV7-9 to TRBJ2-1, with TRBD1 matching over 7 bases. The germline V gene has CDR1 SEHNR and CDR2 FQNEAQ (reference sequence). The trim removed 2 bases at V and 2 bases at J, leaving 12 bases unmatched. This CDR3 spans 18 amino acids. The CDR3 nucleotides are TGTGCCAGCAGCTTATGGGCAGGGGGTGGTAGGACCTACAATGAGCAGTTCTTC. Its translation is CASSLWAGGGRTYNEQFF.

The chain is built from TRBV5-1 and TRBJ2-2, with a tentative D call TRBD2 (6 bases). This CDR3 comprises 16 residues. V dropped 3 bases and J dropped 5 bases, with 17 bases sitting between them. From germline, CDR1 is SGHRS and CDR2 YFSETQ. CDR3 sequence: CASSSDGGSGTGELFF. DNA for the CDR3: TGCGCCAGCAGCTCCGACGGGGGTTCGGGGACCGGGGAGCTGTTTTTT.

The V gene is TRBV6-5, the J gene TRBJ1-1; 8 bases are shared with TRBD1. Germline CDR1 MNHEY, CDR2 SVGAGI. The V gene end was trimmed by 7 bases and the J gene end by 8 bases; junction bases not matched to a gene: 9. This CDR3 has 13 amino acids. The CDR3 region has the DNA TGTGCCAGCAACCCCACCCGGACAGGGGAAGCTTTCTTT. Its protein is CASNPTRTGEAFF.

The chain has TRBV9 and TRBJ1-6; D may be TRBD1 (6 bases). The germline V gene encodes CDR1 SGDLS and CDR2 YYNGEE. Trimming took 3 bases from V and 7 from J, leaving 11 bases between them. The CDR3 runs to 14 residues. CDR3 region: CASSAQGVNSPLHF. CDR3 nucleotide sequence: TGTGCCAGCAGCGCACAGGGAGTCAATTCACCCCTCCACTTT.

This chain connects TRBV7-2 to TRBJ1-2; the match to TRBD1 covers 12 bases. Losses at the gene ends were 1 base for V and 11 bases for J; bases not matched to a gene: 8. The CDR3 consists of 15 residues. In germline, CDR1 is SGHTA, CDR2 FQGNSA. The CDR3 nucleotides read TGTGCCAGCAGCTTAGTAGGTGGGACAGGGGGCGCTTACACCTTC. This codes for CASSLVGGTGGAYTF.

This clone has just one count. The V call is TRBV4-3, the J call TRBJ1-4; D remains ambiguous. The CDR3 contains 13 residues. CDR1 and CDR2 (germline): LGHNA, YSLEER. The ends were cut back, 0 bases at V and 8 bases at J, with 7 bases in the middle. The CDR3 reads CASSQDREEKLFF. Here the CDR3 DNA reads TGCGCCAGCAGCCAAGATCGTGAGGAAAAACTGTTTTTT.

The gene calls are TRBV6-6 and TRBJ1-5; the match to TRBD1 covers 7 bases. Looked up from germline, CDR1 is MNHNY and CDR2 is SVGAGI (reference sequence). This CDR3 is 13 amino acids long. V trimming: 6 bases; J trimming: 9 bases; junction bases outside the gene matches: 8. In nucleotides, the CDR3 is TGTGCCAGCAGCCAGGGGGGTGGGGGGCCCCAGCATTTT. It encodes CASSQGGGGPQHF.

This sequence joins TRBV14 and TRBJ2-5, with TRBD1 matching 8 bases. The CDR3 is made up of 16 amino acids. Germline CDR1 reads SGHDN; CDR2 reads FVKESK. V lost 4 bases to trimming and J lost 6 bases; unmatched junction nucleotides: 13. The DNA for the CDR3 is TGTGCCAGCAGCCCGGGACAGGTTTACACCACACAGACCCAGTACTTC. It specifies CASSPGQVYTTQTQYF.